Presented here are 9 T cell receptor beta chains from one specimen sequenced in a study of technical replicates of blood from a handful of donors. Generated by immunoSEQ multiplex PCR, the TCRdb table keeps only in-frame clones and is missing some. The repertoire consists of approximately 84,000 clones, with roughly 98% occurring once and the leading ten covering more than 0.12%. The sequenced sample consisted of T cells isolated from PBMCs. The receptor source for this set is a human donor in good health.

This sequence joins TRBV19 and TRBJ2-3; TRBD1 matches at 7 bases. CDR3 size: 14 residues. Germline V gene lookup returns CDR1 LNHDA and CDR2 SQIVND (reference sequence). V lost 7 bases and J lost 4; bases outside the gene matches: 8. The CDR3 nucleotides read TGTGCCAGTACCAAGACAGGGAACCCAGATACGCAGTATTTT. It yields the protein CASTKTGNPDTQYF.

The chain couples TRBV2 to TRBJ2-3; no firm D call. The CDR3 is made up of 14 amino acids. The V gene lost 5 bases and the J gene lost 7 bases, with 16 bases spanning the gap. From germline, CDR1 is SNHLY and CDR2 FYNNEI. The CDR3 sequence: CASSPARGPYTQYF. In DNA form, the CDR3 reads TGTGCCAGCAGTCCTGCTAGAGGTCCTTATACGCAGTATTTT.

The chain recombines TRBV2 with TRBJ2-7, with TRBD2 identical over 7 bases. The germline V gene has CDR1 SNHLY and CDR2 FYNNEI. This CDR3 contains 15 residues. J gave up 2 bases and V 3 bases, and 7 bases lay outside the gene matches. The CDR3 DNA sequence: TGTGCCAGCAGTGATGGTGGGACTACTCCCTACGAGCAGTACTTC. This gives the protein CASSDGGTTPYEQYF. Filled out from reference TRBV2 and TRBJ2-7, the complete variable domain reads EPEVTQTPSHQVTQMGQEVILRCVPISNHLYFYWYRQILGQKVEFLVSFYNNEISEKSEIFDDQFSVERPDGSNFTLKIRSTKLEDSAMYFCASSDGGTTPYEQYFGPGTRLTVT.

The CDR3 DNA sequence: TGTGCCTGGAGTCCTCAGGGGGAAAAACTGTTTTTT. The encoded protein is CAWSPQGEKLFF. The chain is built from TRBV30 and TRBJ1-4, with D perhaps TRBD1 (6 bases). Between the trimmed V and J ends, which lost 2 bases and 8 bases, there was a span of 9 bases. Looked up from germline, CDR1 is GTSNPN and CDR2 is SVGIG (reference sequence). CDR3 length: 12 residues.

The chain recombines TRBV28 with TRBJ1-1, with D possibly matching TRBD1 (5 bases). CDR3 length equals 15 residues. The V gene lost 2 bases and the J gene lost 3 bases, with 13 bases spanning the gap. Germline-derived CDR1 and CDR2 are MDHEN and SYDVKM. The CDR3 region is CASSLTGGGYTEAFF. The DNA of the CDR3 is TGTGCCAGCAGTTTAACGGGGGGAGGTTACACTGAAGCTTTCTTT.

The chain has TRBV27 and TRBJ2-1; D is ambiguous. CDR3 length equals 13 residues. V was trimmed by 10 bases and J by 1 base, leaving 11 bases between them. Germline CDR1 and CDR2: MNHEY and SMNVEV (reference sequence). The DNA for the CDR3 is TGTGCCACCTCCGCGAAGTCCTACAATGAGCAGTTCTTC. This gives the protein CATSAKSYNEQFF.

This clone was detected a few times. The genes are TRBV27 and TRBJ2-7; TRBD2 is a possible D gene (6 bases). V dropped 6 bases and J dropped 6 bases, with 12 bases sitting between them. The germline CDR1 and CDR2 sequences are MNHEY and SMNVEV (reference sequence). This CDR3 region has 12 residues. CDR3 DNA: TGTGCCAGCAGGACGGGAGCATTCGAGCAGTACTTC. The encoded protein is CASRTGAFEQYF.

The V call is TRBV5-8, the J call TRBJ2-1; 9 nucleotides line up with TRBD2. V trimming: 0 bases; J trimming: 4 bases; junction bases outside the gene matches: 11. The CDR3 runs to 18 residues. The germline V gene encodes CDR1 SGHTS and CDR2 YDEGEE. In nucleotides, the CDR3 is TGTGCCAGCAGCTTGGCGGACAGACTAGCGGAAGATTACAATGAGCAGTTCTTC. This gives the protein CASSLADRLAEDYNEQFF.

The CDR3 DNA reads TGTGCCAGTACCGACCCCATGGGGGGGGGCTCCTACAATGAGCAGTTCTTC. It translates to CASTDPMGGGSYNEQFF. The J gene is TRBJ2-1, the V gene TRBV19, with 7 bases identical to TRBD2. Trimming at V came to 7 bases and at J to 0 bases, leaving 12 bases not matched to a gene. This CDR3 region has 17 residues. Germline CDR1 is LNHDA and CDR2 is SQIVND (reference sequence).